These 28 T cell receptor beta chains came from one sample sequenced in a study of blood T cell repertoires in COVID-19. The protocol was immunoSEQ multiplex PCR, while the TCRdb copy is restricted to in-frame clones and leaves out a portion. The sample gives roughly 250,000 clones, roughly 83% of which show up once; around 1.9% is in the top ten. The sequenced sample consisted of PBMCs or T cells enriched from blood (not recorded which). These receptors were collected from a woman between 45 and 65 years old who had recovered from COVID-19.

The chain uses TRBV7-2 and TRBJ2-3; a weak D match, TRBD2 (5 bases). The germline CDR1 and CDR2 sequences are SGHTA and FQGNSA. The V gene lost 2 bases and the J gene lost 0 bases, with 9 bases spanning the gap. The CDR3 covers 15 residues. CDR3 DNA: TGTGCCAGCAGCTTAACCGGGATAAGCACAGATACGCAGTATTTT. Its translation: CASSLTGISTDTQYF.

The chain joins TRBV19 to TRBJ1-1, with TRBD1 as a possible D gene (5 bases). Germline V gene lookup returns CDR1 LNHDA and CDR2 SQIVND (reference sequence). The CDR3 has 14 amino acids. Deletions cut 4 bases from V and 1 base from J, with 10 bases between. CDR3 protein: CASSRRDRNTEAFF. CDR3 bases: TGTGCCAGTAGTAGGCGAGACAGGAACACTGAAGCTTTCTTT.

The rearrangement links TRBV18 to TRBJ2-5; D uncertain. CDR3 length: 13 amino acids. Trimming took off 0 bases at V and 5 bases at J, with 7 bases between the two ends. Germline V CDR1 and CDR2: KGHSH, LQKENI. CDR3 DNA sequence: TGTGCCAGCTCACCACCTCGTCGGGAGACCCAGTACTTC. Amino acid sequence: CASSPPRRETQYF.

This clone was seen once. CDR3 protein: CASSIGGRGGNQPQHF. The CDR3 DNA reads as TGTGCCAGTAGTATAGGGGGCAGGGGAGGCAATCAGCCCCAGCATTTT. The chain carries TRBV19 and TRBJ1-5; possibly TRBD1 for D (6 bases). Trimming pared 1 base from V and 2 bases from J, leaving 12 bases between. Germline CDR1 is LNHDA and CDR2 is SQIVND (reference sequence). This CDR3 region has 16 residues.

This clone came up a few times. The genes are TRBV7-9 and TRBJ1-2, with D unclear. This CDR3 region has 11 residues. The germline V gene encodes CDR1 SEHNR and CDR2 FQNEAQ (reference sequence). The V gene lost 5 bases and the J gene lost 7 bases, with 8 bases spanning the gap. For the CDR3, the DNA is TGTGCCAGCAGCCGCCTGAGTGGCTACACCTTC. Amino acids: CASSRLSGYTF.

This chain's CDR3 is CASSQGAGNNSPLHF. The CDR3 coding sequence is TGCGCCAGCAGCCAAGGGGCTGGAAATAATTCACCCCTCCACTTT. The chain carries TRBV4-1 and TRBJ1-6; D gene uncertain. The CDR3 spans 15 residues. V dropped 1 base and J dropped 5 bases, with 9 bases sitting between them. Germline CDR1 MGHRA, CDR2 YSYEKL.

The CDR3 spells CASRPAREDTQYF. CDR3 in DNA: TGTGCCAGCAGGCCGGCCCGGGAGGATACGCAGTATTTT. The genes are TRBV7-9 and TRBJ2-3, with D possibly matching TRBD2 (6 bases). The germline V and J ends were trimmed by 6 bases and 6 bases, with 13 bases remaining between them. This CDR3 contains 13 residues. Germline CDR1 and CDR2: SEHNR and FQNEAQ (reference sequence).

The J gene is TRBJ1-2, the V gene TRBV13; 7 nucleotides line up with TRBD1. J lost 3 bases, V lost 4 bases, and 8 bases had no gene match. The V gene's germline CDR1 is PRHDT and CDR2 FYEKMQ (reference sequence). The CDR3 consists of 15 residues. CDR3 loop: CASSSTGTEDYGYTF. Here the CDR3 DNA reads TGTGCCAGCAGCTCCACCGGGACAGAGGACTATGGCTACACCTTC.

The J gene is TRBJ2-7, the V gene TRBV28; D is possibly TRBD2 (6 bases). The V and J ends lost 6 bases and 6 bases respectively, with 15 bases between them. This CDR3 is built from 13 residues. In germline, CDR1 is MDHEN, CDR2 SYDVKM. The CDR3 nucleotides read TGTGCCAGCAGCCCGCGGAGGGCGGGCGAGCAGTACTTC. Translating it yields CASSPRRAGEQYF.

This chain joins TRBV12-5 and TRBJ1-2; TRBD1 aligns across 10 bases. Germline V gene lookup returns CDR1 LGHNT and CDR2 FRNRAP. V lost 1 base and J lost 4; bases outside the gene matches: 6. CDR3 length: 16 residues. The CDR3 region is CASGLGQGADGYGYTF. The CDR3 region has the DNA TGTGCTAGTGGTTTGGGACAGGGGGCTGACGGCTATGGCTACACCTTC.

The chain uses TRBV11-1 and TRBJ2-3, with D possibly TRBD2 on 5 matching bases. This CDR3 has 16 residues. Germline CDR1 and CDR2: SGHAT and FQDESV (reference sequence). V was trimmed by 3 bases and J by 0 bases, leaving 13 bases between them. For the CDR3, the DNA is TGTGCCAGCAGCTTCCGAGGGAGAGTGAGCACAGATACGCAGTATTTT. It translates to CASSFRGRVSTDTQYF.

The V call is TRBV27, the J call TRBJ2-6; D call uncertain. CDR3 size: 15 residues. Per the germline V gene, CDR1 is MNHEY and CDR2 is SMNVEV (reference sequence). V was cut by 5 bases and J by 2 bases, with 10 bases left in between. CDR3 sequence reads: CASSKFIAGANVLTF. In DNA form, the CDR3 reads TGTGCCAGCAGTAAATTTATCGCTGGGGCCAACGTCCTGACTTTC.

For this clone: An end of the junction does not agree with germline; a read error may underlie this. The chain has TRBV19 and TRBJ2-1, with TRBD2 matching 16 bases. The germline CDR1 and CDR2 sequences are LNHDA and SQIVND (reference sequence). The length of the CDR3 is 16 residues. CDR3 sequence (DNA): TGTGCCAGTAGAATAGGGACTAGCGGGGGGGTGGATGAGCAGTTCTTC. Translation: CASRIGTSGGVDEQFF.

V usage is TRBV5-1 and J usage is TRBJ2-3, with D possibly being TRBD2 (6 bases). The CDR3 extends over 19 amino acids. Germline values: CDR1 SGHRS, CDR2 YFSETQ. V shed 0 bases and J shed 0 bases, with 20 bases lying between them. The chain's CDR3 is CASSLAWGTHVGSTDTQYF. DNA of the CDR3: TGCGCCAGCAGCTTGGCGTGGGGGACTCACGTTGGGAGCACAGATACGCAGTATTTT.

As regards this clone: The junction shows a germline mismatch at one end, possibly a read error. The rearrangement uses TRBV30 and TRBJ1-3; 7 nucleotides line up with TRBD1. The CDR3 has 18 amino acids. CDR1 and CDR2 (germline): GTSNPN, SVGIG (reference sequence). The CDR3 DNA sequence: TGTGCCTGGAACCCGGGACAGAGAATTCTAAAGTCTGAAAACACCATATATTTT. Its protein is CAWNPGQRILKSENTIYF. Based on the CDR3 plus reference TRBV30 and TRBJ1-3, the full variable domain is SQTIHQWPATLVQPVGSPLSLECTVEGTSNPNLYWYRQAAGRGLQLLFYSVGIGQISSEVPQNLSASRPQDRQFILSSKKLLLSDSGFYLCAWNPGQRILKSENTIYFGEGSWLTVV.

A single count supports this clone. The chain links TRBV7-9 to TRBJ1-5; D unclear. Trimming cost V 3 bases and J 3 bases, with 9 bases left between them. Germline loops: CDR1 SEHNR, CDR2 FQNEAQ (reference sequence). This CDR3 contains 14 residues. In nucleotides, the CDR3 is TGTGCCAGCAGCTTCGACGGACTCAATCAGCCCCAGCATTTT. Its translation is CASSFDGLNQPQHF.

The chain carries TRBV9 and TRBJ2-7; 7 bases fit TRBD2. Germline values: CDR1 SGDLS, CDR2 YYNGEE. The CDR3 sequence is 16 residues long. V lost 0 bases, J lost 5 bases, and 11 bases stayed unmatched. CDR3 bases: TGTGCCAGCAGCGTAGGGCGTGGCGGGGGAAGCGACGAGCAGTACTTC. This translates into CASSVGRGGGSDEQYF.

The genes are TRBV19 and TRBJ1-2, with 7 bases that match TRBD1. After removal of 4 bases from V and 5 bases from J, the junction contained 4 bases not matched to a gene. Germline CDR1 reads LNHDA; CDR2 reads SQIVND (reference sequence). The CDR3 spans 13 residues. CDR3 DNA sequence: TGTGCCAGTAGTAGACAGGGTCAGTATGGCTACACCTTC. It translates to CASSRQGQYGYTF.

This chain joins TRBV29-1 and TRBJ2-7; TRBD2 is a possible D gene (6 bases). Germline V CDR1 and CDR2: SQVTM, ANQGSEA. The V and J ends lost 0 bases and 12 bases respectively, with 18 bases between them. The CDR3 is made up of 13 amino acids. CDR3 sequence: CSVEDALSGVGYF. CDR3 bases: TGCAGCGTTGAAGATGCACTCTCGGGGGTTGGGTACTTC.

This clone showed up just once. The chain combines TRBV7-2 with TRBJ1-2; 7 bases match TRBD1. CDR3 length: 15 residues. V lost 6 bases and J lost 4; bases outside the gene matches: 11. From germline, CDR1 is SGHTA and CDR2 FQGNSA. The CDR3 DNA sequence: TGTGCCAGCAGTAAAGGACAGGCTCTTCTCTATGGCTACACCTTC. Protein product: CASSKGQALLYGYTF.

The CDR3 coding sequence is TGCGCCAGCAGCTTTGGGGCAGGGGTAGAGACCCAGTACTTC. Translating gives CASSFGAGVETQYF. This sequence joins TRBV5-1 and TRBJ2-5, with D perhaps matching TRBD1 (6 bases). V lost 2 bases, J lost 4 bases, and 12 bases lay in between. The CDR3 runs 14 residues. Germline V lookup: CDR1 SGHRS, CDR2 YFSETQ. The whole variable domain, filled in from reference TRBV5-1 and TRBJ2-5, reads KAGVTQTPRYLIKTRGQQVTLSCSPISGHRSVSWYQQTPGQGLQFLFEYFSETQRNKGNFPGRFSGRQFSNSRSEMNVSTLELGDSALYLCASSFGAGVETQYFGPGTRLLVL.

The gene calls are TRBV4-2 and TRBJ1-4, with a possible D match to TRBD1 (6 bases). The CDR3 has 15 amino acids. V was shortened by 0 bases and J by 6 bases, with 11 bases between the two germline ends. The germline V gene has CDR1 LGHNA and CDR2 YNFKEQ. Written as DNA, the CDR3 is TGTGCCAGCAGCCAAGACAGGACAGTTGATGAAAAACTGTTTTTT. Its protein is CASSQDRTVDEKLFF.

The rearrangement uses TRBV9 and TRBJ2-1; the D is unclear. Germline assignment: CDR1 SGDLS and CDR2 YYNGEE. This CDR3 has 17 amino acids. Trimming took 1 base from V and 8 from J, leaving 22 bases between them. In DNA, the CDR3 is TGTGCCAGCAGCGTACAACGGAAGACGGAGCTTGTTGATGAGCAGTTCTTC. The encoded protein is CASSVQRKTELVDEQFF. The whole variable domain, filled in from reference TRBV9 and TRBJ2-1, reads DSGVTQTPKHLITATGQRVTLRCSPRSGDLSVYWYQQSLDQGLQFLIQYYNGEERAKGNILERFSAQQFPDLHSELNLSSLELGDSALYFCASSVQRKTELVDEQFFGPGTRLTVL.

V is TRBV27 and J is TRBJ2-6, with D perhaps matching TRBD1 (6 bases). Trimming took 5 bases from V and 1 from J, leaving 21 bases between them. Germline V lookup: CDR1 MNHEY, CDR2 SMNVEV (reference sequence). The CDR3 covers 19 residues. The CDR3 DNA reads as TGTGCCAGCAGTCCGAACCCTCCGGGACACCTATCTGGGGCCAACGTCCTGACTTTC. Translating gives CASSPNPPGHLSGANVLTF.

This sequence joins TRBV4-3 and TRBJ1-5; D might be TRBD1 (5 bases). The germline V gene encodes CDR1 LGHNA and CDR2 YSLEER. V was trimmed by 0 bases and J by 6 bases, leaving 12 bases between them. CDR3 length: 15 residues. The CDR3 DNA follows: TGCGCCAGCAGCCAAGACGTTGGGGGGATTCAGCCCCAGCATTTT. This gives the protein CASSQDVGGIQPQHF.

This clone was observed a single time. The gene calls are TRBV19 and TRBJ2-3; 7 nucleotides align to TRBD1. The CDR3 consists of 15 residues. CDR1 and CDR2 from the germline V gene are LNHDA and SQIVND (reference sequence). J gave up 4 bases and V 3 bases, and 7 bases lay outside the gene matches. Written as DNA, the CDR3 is TGTGCCAGTAGTATTGCGACAGGGTCGGCAGATACGCAGTATTTT. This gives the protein CASSIATGSADTQYF.

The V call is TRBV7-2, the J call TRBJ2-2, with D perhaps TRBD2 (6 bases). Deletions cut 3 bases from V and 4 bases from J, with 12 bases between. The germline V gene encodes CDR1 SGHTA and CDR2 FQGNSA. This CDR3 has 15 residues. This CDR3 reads CASSFYLASTGELFF. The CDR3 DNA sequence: TGTGCCAGCAGCTTTTACCTAGCGTCCACCGGGGAGCTGTTTTTT.

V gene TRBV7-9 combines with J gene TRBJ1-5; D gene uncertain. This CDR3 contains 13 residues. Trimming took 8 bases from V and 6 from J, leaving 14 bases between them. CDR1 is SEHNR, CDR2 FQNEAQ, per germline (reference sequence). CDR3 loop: CASEISEGQPQHF. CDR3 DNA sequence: TGTGCCAGCGAGATCTCTGAGGGTCAGCCCCAGCATTTT.